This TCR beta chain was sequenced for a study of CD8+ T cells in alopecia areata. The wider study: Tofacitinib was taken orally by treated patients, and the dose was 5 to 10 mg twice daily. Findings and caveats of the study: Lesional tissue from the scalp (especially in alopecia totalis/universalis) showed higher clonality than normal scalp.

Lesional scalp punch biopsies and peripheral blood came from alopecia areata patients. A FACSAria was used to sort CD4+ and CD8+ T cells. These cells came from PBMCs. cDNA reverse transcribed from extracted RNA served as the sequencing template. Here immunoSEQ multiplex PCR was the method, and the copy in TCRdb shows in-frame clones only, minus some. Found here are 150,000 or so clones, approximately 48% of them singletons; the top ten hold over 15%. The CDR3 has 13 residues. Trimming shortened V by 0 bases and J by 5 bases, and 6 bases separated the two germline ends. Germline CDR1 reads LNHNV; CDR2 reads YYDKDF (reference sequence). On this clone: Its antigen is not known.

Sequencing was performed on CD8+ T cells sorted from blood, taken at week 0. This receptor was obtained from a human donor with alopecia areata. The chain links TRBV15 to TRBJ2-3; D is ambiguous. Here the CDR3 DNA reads TGTGCCACCAGCAGAGACCGCGGAGATACGCAGTATTTT. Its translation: CATSRDRGDTQYF.